The rows below give T cell receptor beta chains drawn from one sample of a study of Ad26.COV2.S vaccination and SARS-CoV-2 variants. The repertoire was sequenced with immunoSEQ multiplex PCR; TCRdb's copy has only in-frame clones and lacks some. The table records about 350,000 clones, around 90% of them present only once. The sample consisted of peripheral blood, taken after recovery from COVID-19. All receptors derive from a human donor who had recovered from COVID-19. Both conserved end residues are part of each CDR3. D genes are given only for firm matches. Rows may omit the clone size; those that give it use once, few, many or a size class.

j_gene: TRBJ2-5; abundance: -; v_gene: TRBV29-1; d_gene: -; CDR3nt: TGCAGCGTTGACCTGGGTAGTGAGGAGACCCAGTACTTC; CDR3aa: CSVDLGSEETQYF
j_gene: TRBJ2-7; abundance: -; v_gene: TRBV6-5; d_gene: -; CDR3nt: TGTGCCAGCAGTTACACCCCCTCCTACGAGCAGTACTTC; CDR3aa: CASSYTPSYEQYF
j_gene: TRBJ2-1; abundance: -; v_gene: TRBV7-9; d_gene: -; CDR3nt: TGTGCCAGCTATTCCGCCGGCGGCAATGAGCAGTTCTTC; CDR3aa: CASYSAGGNEQFF
j_gene: TRBJ2-6; abundance: -; v_gene: TRBV5-1; d_gene: -; CDR3nt: TGCGCCAGCAGCTTGAGGGCTAGCAGCTCTGGGGCCAACGTCCTGACTTTC; CDR3aa: CASSLRASSSGANVLTF
j_gene: TRBJ1-1; abundance: -; v_gene: TRBV28; d_gene: -; CDR3nt: TGTGCCAGCACCGGAACGGGACAAACGAACACTGAAGCTTTCTTT; CDR3aa: CASTGTGQTNTEAFF
j_gene: TRBJ1-1; abundance: once; v_gene: TRBV27; d_gene: -; CDR3nt: TGTGCCAGCAGTTTAACGGGGGTCACTGAAGCTTTCTTT; CDR3aa: CASSLTGVTEAFF
j_gene: TRBJ2-7; abundance: -; v_gene: TRBV9; d_gene: -; CDR3nt: TGTGCCAGCAGCGTAGTAGGGGTGGGCGAGCAGTACTTC; CDR3aa: CASSVVGVGEQYF
j_gene: TRBJ1-5; abundance: -; v_gene: TRBV2; d_gene: -; CDR3nt: TGTGCCAGCAGCCCCGGGCCTCGCAATCAGCCCCAGCATTTT; CDR3aa: CASSPGPRNQPQHF
j_gene: TRBJ1-4; abundance: -; v_gene: TRBV18; d_gene: TRBD1; CDR3nt: TGTGCCAGCTCACCAGAGGGACAGCGTAATGAAAAACTGTTTTTT; CDR3aa: CASSPEGQRNEKLFF
j_gene: TRBJ1-2; abundance: -; v_gene: TRBV6-1; d_gene: -; CDR3nt: TGTGCCAGCAGTGAAGGGAGCTATGGCTACACCTTC; CDR3aa: CASSEGSYGYTF
j_gene: TRBJ2-7; abundance: -; v_gene: TRBV9; d_gene: -; CDR3nt: TGTGCCAGCAGCGTAGGGGCTAGCCTGGACTACGAGCAGTACTTC; CDR3aa: CASSVGASLDYEQYF
j_gene: TRBJ2-7; abundance: -; v_gene: TRBV11-2; d_gene: -; CDR3nt: TGTGCCAGCAGCCCCCTGACAGTTAGCTCCTACGAGCAGTACTTC; CDR3aa: CASSPLTVSSYEQYF
j_gene: TRBJ1-5; abundance: -; v_gene: TRBV2; d_gene: -; CDR3nt: TGTGCCAGCAGTGGGGGGGCTTCTAGCAATCAGCCCCAGCATTTT; CDR3aa: CASSGGASSNQPQHF
j_gene: TRBJ2-5; abundance: -; v_gene: TRBV29-1; d_gene: -; CDR3nt: TGCAGCGCACACCACCGCGAGGTATTCCCCAGCCAAGAGACCCAGTACTTC; CDR3aa: CSAHHREVFPSQETQYF
j_gene: TRBJ2-1; abundance: -; v_gene: TRBV10-3; d_gene: TRBD2; CDR3nt: TGTGCCAGTGCGGGGGAAGGTAGTGCTGAGCAGTTCTTC; CDR3aa: CASAGEGSAEQFF
j_gene: TRBJ1-2; abundance: -; v_gene: TRBV6-5; d_gene: TRBD1; CDR3nt: TGTGCCAGCCTACGGAGGAAGACAGGGACTTATGGCTACACCTTC; CDR3aa: CASLRRKTGTYGYTF
j_gene: TRBJ2-7; abundance: -; v_gene: TRBV6-2/TRBV6-3; d_gene: -; CDR3nt: TGTGCCAGCAGTCGTTACTCGCAGGCGACCTACGAGCAGTACTTC; CDR3aa: CASSRYSQATYEQYF
j_gene: TRBJ1-5; abundance: -; v_gene: TRBV4-1; d_gene: -; CDR3nt: TGCGCCAGCAGCCAAGGGCGGACAGCTTACAATCAGCCCCAGCATTTT; CDR3aa: CASSQGRTAYNQPQHF
j_gene: TRBJ1-2; abundance: -; v_gene: TRBV27; d_gene: TRBD1; CDR3nt: TGTGCCAGCAGTTCAGACTTCCTCGACAGGGGTATTGGCTACACCTTC; CDR3aa: CASSSDFLDRGIGYTF
j_gene: TRBJ1-2; abundance: -; v_gene: TRBV7-2; d_gene: TRBD1; CDR3nt: TGTGCCAGCAGACCGACAGGGTTCTATGGCTACACCTTC; CDR3aa: CASRPTGFYGYTF
j_gene: TRBJ2-2; abundance: -; v_gene: TRBV3-1/TRBV3-2; d_gene: TRBD1; CDR3nt: TGTGCCAGCAGCGGGACAGGGAACACCGGGGAGCTGTTTTTT; CDR3aa: CASSGTGNTGELFF
j_gene: TRBJ1-2; abundance: -; v_gene: TRBV28; d_gene: -; CDR3nt: TGTGCCAGCAGTATAGATTTCGGAGGTAACTATGGCTACACCTTC; CDR3aa: CASSIDFGGNYGYTF
j_gene: TRBJ1-1; abundance: -; v_gene: TRBV4-1; d_gene: TRBD1; CDR3nt: TGCGCCAGCAGCCAAGAGCAGTCCGGGACAGGGTTTAAAAACACTGAAGCTTTCTTT; CDR3aa: CASSQEQSGTGFKNTEAFF
j_gene: TRBJ1-4; abundance: once; v_gene: TRBV28; d_gene: -; CDR3nt: TGTGCCAGCAGTTTATGGGACAGCGGAGATGAAAAACTGTTTTTT; CDR3aa: CASSLWDSGDEKLFF
j_gene: TRBJ1-6; abundance: -; v_gene: TRBV6-6; d_gene: -; CDR3nt: TGTGCCAGCAGTCTACAGGGAGGGGGAAGCTCCTATAATTCACCCCTCCACTTT; CDR3aa: CASSLQGGGSSYNSPLHF
j_gene: TRBJ1-1; abundance: -; v_gene: TRBV4-3; d_gene: -; CDR3nt: TGCGCCAGCAGCCGAGGAGGGGACACTGAAGCTTTCTTT; CDR3aa: CASSRGGDTEAFF
j_gene: TRBJ2-7; abundance: -; v_gene: TRBV6-2/TRBV6-3; d_gene: -; CDR3nt: TGTGCCAGCAGTTATGGCGAGCAGTACTTC; CDR3aa: CASSYGEQYF
j_gene: TRBJ1-3; abundance: -; v_gene: TRBV9; d_gene: -; CDR3nt: TGTGCCAGCAGCGTAGGAGGGACAAAGGGACCTGGAAACACCATATATTTT; CDR3aa: CASSVGGTKGPGNTIYF
j_gene: TRBJ2-1; abundance: -; v_gene: TRBV3-1/TRBV3-2; d_gene: -; CDR3nt: TGTGCCAGCAGGGGAACTAGCCCCCCGGGTGAGCAGTTCTTC; CDR3aa: CASRGTSPPGEQFF
j_gene: TRBJ1-2; abundance: -; v_gene: TRBV9; d_gene: TRBD1; CDR3nt: TGTGCCAGCAGCGCACCGGACAGGGGGGTAGCTAACTATGGCTACACCTTC; CDR3aa: CASSAPDRGVANYGYTF